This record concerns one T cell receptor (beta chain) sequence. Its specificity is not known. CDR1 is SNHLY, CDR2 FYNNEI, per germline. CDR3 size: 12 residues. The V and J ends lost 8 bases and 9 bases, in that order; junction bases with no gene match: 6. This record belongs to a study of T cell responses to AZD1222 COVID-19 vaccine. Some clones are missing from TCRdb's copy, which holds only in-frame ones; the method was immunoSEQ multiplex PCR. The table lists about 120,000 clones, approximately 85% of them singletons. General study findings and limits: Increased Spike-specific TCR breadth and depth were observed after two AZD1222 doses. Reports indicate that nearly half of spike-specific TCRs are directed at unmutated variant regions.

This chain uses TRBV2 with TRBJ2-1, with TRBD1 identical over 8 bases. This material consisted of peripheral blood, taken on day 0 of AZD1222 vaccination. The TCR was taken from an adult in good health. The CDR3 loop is CASPTGDGEQFF. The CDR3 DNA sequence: TGTGCCAGCCCGACAGGGGACGGTGAGCAGTTCTTC.